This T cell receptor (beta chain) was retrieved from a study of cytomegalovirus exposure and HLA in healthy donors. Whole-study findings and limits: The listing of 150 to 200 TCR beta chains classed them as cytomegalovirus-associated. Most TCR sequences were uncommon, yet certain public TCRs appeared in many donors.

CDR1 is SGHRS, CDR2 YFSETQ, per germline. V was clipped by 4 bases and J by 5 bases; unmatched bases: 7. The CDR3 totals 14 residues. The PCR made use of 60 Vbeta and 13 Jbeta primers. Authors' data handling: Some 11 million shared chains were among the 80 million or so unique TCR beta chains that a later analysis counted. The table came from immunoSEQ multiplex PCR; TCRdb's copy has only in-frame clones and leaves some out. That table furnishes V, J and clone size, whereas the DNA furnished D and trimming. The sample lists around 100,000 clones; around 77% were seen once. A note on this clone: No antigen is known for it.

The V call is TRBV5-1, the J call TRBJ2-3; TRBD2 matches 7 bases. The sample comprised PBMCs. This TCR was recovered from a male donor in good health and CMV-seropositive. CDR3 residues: CASSGGGGLDTQYF. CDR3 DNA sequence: TGCGCCAGCAGCGGGGGGGGAGGCCTAGATACGCAGTATTTT.